The 25 T cell receptor beta chains given below trace back to one sample, sequenced in a study of T-cell memory formation after mild COVID-19. TCRdb re-derived calls from the 5' RACE reads in MiXCR, one entry per CDR3 protein. The sample yields about 320,000 distinct CDR3 sequences, 14% seen once. Material for sequencing was PBMCs or a T cell subset sorted from them (not recorded which). These receptors were taken from a man younger than 35 who had mild COVID-19 (a few samples of this study predate the infection). Cell type and time point are not known.

This clonotype has just a few counts. The chain couples TRBV4-1 to TRBJ2-2, with D possibly being TRBD1 (5 bases). Germline lookup yields CDR1 MGHRA and CDR2 YSYEKL. The V end was cut by 1 base, the J end by 0 bases, with 18 bases between. The CDR3 runs to 19 residues. CDR3 amino acids: CASSQGRTGYTSNTGELFF. The DNA for the CDR3 is TGCGCCAGCAGCCAAGGACGTACAGGCTACACCTCGAACACCGGGGAGCTGTTTTTT.

This clonotype has a handful of counts. The chain is built from TRBV10-3 and TRBJ2-3; D gene uncertain. CDR3 length equals 18 residues. Looked up from germline, CDR1 is ENHRY and CDR2 is SYGVKD. The V gene lost 0 bases and the J gene lost 0 bases, with 16 bases spanning the gap. CDR3 protein: CAISESKIPAVSTDTQYF. Here the CDR3 DNA reads TGTGCCATCAGTGAGTCGAAAATTCCGGCAGTTAGCACAGATACGCAGTATTTT.

This clonotype was observed a handful of times. The rearrangement links TRBV30 to TRBJ2-7; 7 bases map to TRBD1. Trimming at V came to 5 bases and at J to 5 bases, leaving 6 bases not matched to a gene. CDR3 length: 12 amino acids. CDR1 GTSNPN and CDR2 SVGIG come from the germline V gene (reference sequence). CDR3 DNA sequence: TGTGCCTGGGGGACAGATTCGAACGAGCAGTACTTC. The encoded protein is CAWGTDSNEQYF.

The chain joins TRBV7-2 to TRBJ1-4; D ambiguous. Between the trimmed V and J ends, which lost 2 bases and 2 bases, there was a span of 6 bases. Germline V gene sequence: CDR1 SGHTA, CDR2 FQGNSA. The CDR3 sequence is 14 residues long. The CDR3 is CASSLLGTNEKLFF. The CDR3 DNA reads as TGTGCCAGCAGCTTACTAGGGACTAATGAAAAACTGTTTTTT.

This clonotype was counted only a few times. In nucleotides, the CDR3 is TGCGCCAGCAGCACCGGAGGAAACTCTGGAAACACCATATATTTT. Translating gives CASSTGGNSGNTIYF. The J gene is TRBJ1-3, the V gene TRBV5-1; D not certain. Germline values: CDR1 SGHRS, CDR2 YFSETQ. Trimming took 4 bases from V and 0 from J, leaving 11 bases between them. CDR3 length equals 15 residues.

This clonotype was counted a few times. The V and J genes are TRBV7-3 and TRBJ2-7; D is unclear. This CDR3 is built from 13 residues. Trimming removed 1 base at V and 6 bases at J, with 10 bases between. CDR1 and CDR2 from the germline V gene are SGHTA and FQGTGA. The CDR3 region has the DNA TGTGCCAGCAGCTTAAAGGCCGGCGTCGAGCAGTACTTC. It translates to CASSLKAGVEQYF. Full variable domain (outside the CDR3, taken from reference TRBV7-3 and TRBJ2-7): GAGVSQTPSNKVTEKGKYVELRCDPISGHTALYWYRQSLGQGPEFLIYFQGTGAADDSGLPNDRFFAVRPEGSVSTLKIQRTERGDSAVYLCASSLKAGVEQYFGPGTRLTVT.

V gene TRBV27 combines with J gene TRBJ2-7; 9 bases are a match to TRBD2. V lost 8 bases and J lost 0; bases outside the gene matches: 8. CDR3 size: 15 residues. In germline, CDR1 is MNHEY, CDR2 SMNVEV (reference sequence). The DNA for the CDR3 is TGTGCCAGCGCGAGGCGGGGGGGCTTCTCCTACGAGCAGTACGTC. Amino acids: CASARRGGFSYEQYV.

This clonotype was detected ten times or more. The CDR3 nucleotides read TGTGCCAGCAGCCGAAAGGACAGGGGAGTTGGGGTGTACAATGAGCAGTTCTTC. It encodes CASSRKDRGVGVYNEQFF. This chain uses TRBV5-5 with TRBJ2-1; 9 bases fit TRBD1. The germline gives CDR1 SGHKS, CDR2 YYEKEE (reference sequence). Losses at the gene ends were 4 bases for V and 4 bases for J; bases not matched to a gene: 15. The CDR3 has 18 residues.

This clonotype has only a few counts. This chain joins TRBV6-2 or TRBV6-3 and TRBJ2-7; TRBD1 matches at 8 bases. Per germline, CDR1 MNHEY and CDR2 SVGEGT. This CDR3 has 15 amino acids. V shed 8 bases and J 6 bases; nucleotides not matched to a gene: 15. Here the CDR3 reads CASGEPGQVAGEQYV. Written as DNA, the CDR3 is TGTGCCAGCGGTGAACCGGGACAGGTCGCCGGCGAGCAGTACGTC.

This clonotype was detected a few times. The chain couples TRBV5-6 to TRBJ2-2, with D hard to call. The CDR3 is 15 residues long. V lost 2 bases and J lost 4, with 12 bases in between. In germline, CDR1 is SGHDT, CDR2 YYEEEE. DNA of the CDR3: TGTGCCAGCAGCTTCAGAGTTCGTGGCACCGGGGAGCTGTTTTTT. Its protein is CASSFRVRGTGELFF.

The chain recombines TRBV27 with TRBJ2-5, with TRBD2 identical over 9 bases. The CDR3 covers 13 residues. The V and J ends lost 8 bases and 5 bases, in that order; junction bases with no gene match: 6. From germline, CDR1 is MNHEY and CDR2 SMNVEV (reference sequence). CDR3 coding DNA: TGTGCCAGCGGCGGGGGGGCCCGGGAGACCCAGTACTTC. Translated: CASGGGARETQYF.

This clonotype came up a few times. Sequence at one end of the junction differs from germline and may be a read error. This chain links TRBV30 with TRBJ2-5; 9 bases are shared with TRBD1. The V gene's germline CDR1 is GTSNPN and CDR2 SVGIG (reference sequence). This CDR3 is built from 11 residues. The CDR3 nucleotides read TGTGCCTGGAATCTGGGACAGGGTTTTTTCTTC. Translation gives CAWNLGQGFFF.

This clonotype was counted only a few times. The V gene is TRBV4-3, the J gene TRBJ1-4; D is perhaps TRBD1 (5 bases). From germline, CDR1 is LGHNA and CDR2 YSLEER. Trimming shortened V by 0 bases and J by 10 bases, and 18 bases separated the two germline ends. The CDR3 is 16 amino acids. The CDR3 loop is CASSQDFTGGNRKLFF. The CDR3 coding sequence is TGCGCCAGCAGCCAAGATTTCACAGGAGGTAATCGAAAACTGTTTTTT.

This clonotype was detected a few times. The chain carries TRBV9 and TRBJ2-3; perhaps TRBD2 as D (5 bases). Germline assignment: CDR1 SGDLS and CDR2 YYNGEE. V dropped 3 bases and J dropped 1 base, with 15 bases sitting between them. The CDR3 is made up of 16 amino acids. Written as DNA, the CDR3 is TGTGCCAGCAGCGCCCATGGGGAGTACGGCACAGATACGCAGTATTTT. This codes for CASSAHGEYGTDTQYF.

This clonotype was observed many times. CDR3 loop: CSAPRTSLETQYF. The CDR3, as DNA: TGCAGTGCCCCAAGGACTAGCTTGGAGACCCAGTACTTC. The rearrangement uses TRBV20-1 and TRBJ2-5; 8 nucleotides align to TRBD2. V lost 6 bases to trimming and J lost 5 bases; unmatched junction nucleotides: 8. Per the germline V gene, CDR1 is DFQATT and CDR2 is SNEGSKA (reference sequence). The CDR3 extends over 13 amino acids.

This clonotype has a handful of counts. V gene TRBV7-8 combines with J gene TRBJ2-1, with 10 positions matching TRBD2. CDR1 and CDR2 from the germline V gene are SGHVS and FQNEAQ. The CDR3 is 16 amino acids. J was trimmed by 3 bases and V by 3 bases; bases with no gene match: 5. CDR3 DNA sequence: TGTGCCAGCAGCTTCTTCCTAGCGGGGGACTACAATGAGCAGTTCTTC. This translates into CASSFFLAGDYNEQFF. The variable domain in full, completed from reference TRBV7-8 and TRBJ2-1, reads GAGVSQSPRYKVAKRGQDVALRCDPISGHVSLFWYQQALGQGPEFLTYFQNEAQLDKSGLPSDRFFAERPEGSVSTLKIQRTQQEDSAVYLCASSFFLAGDYNEQFFGPGTRLTVL.

This clonotype was counted only a few times. V gene TRBV5-1 combines with J gene TRBJ2-1; TRBD1 might be the D (5 bases). The CDR3 consists of 12 residues. Trimming pared 5 bases from V and 8 bases from J, leaving 11 bases between. Germline V gives CDR1 SGHRS, CDR2 YFSETQ. The CDR3 DNA follows: TGCGCCAGCAGGCAGGGTCGTGATGAGCAGTTCTTC. It encodes CASRQGRDEQFF. Based on the CDR3 plus reference TRBV5-1 and TRBJ2-1, the full variable domain is KAGVTQTPRYLIKTRGQQVTLSCSPISGHRSVSWYQQTPGQGLQFLFEYFSETQRNKGNFPGRFSGRQFSNSRSEMNVSTLELGDSALYLCASRQGRDEQFFGPGTRLTVL.

This clonotype was found a few times. V gene TRBV6-6 combines with J gene TRBJ1-4, with a tentative D call TRBD1 (6 bases). The CDR3 has 15 residues. The ends were cut back, 2 bases at V and 6 bases at J, with 13 bases in the middle. The germline gives CDR1 MNHNY, CDR2 SVGAGI (reference sequence). CDR3 region: CASSYADRTDEKLFF. The CDR3 DNA reads as TGTGCCAGCAGTTACGCCGACAGGACGGATGAAAAACTGTTTTTT.

This clonotype was counted between two and nine times. The V and J genes are TRBV14 and TRBJ2-7; 8 bases are a match to TRBD1. J gave up 2 bases and V 2 bases, and 2 bases lay outside the gene matches. The CDR3 is 14 amino acids. Germline assignment: CDR1 SGHDN and CDR2 FVKESK. CDR3 sequence (DNA): TGTGCCAGCAGCCAAACAGGGGGTACCTACGAGCAGTACGTC. It codes for CASSQTGGTYEQYV.

This clonotype was counted only a few times. This chain connects TRBV20-1 to TRBJ2-5; D is undetermined. Germline V gene sequence: CDR1 DFQATT, CDR2 SNEGSKA (reference sequence). The ends were cut back, 3 bases at V and 0 bases at J, with 5 bases in the middle. The CDR3 is made up of 12 amino acids. The CDR3 reads CSASDYQETQYF. CDR3 nucleotide sequence: TGCAGTGCTAGTGACTACCAAGAGACCCAGTACTTC.

The gene calls are TRBV12-3 or TRBV12-4 and TRBJ2-3; 11 bases match TRBD1. J was trimmed by 1 base and V by 4 bases; bases with no gene match: 4. The CDR3 covers 16 residues. The CDR3 DNA reads as TGTGCCAGCAGTTGGACAGGGGGCGTCGGCACAGATACGCAGTATTTT. This encodes CASSWTGGVGTDTQYF.

This clonotype was counted between two and nine times. This chain uses TRBV19 with TRBJ1-2; TRBD1 is a possible D gene (5 bases). Germline lookup yields CDR1 LNHDA and CDR2 SQIVND (reference sequence). With 4 bases removed from V and 6 bases from J, the gap between germline ends came to 18 bases. There are 15 residues in the CDR3. Here the CDR3 reads CASSRGRLGNHGYTF. CDR3 DNA sequence: TGTGCCAGTAGTAGGGGCCGCCTAGGGAACCATGGCTACACCTTC. Supplemented by reference TRBV19 and TRBJ1-2, the full variable domain reads DGGITQSPKYLFRKEGQNVTLSCEQNLNHDAMYWYRQDPGQGLRLIYYSQIVNDFQKGDIAEGYSVSREKKESFPLTVTSAQKNPTAFYLCASSRGRLGNHGYTFGSGTRLTVV.

This clonotype was counted a few times. The V and J genes are TRBV7-2 and TRBJ1-1, with D tentatively TRBD1 (6 bases). V lost 8 bases and J lost 3, with 13 bases in between. Germline CDR1 reads SGHTA; CDR2 reads FQGNSA. The length of the CDR3 is 13 residues. The DNA of the CDR3 is TGTGCCAGCTTTAGACAGGCGGACACTGAAGCTTTCTTT. Translation: CASFRQADTEAFF.

This clonotype was seen a few times. The genes are TRBV3-1 and TRBJ1-5; 9 positions agree with TRBD1. Germline V gives CDR1 LGHDT, CDR2 YNNKEL (reference sequence). The CDR3 contains 14 residues. V shed 3 bases, J shed 8 bases, and the junction held 5 bases outside the gene matches. CDR3 residues: CASSQNRGREPQHF. Here the CDR3 DNA reads TGTGCCAGCAGCCAGAACAGGGGGCGGGAGCCCCAGCATTTT.

The chain couples TRBV7-2 to TRBJ2-5, with 9 bases aligning to TRBD2. With V trimmed by 4 bases and J by 3 bases, 9 bases remained unmatched. This CDR3 is built from 16 residues. The germline V gene has CDR1 SGHTA and CDR2 FQGNSA. This CDR3 reads CASSSSLASGEETQYF. In DNA, the CDR3 is TGTGCCAGCAGCTCGTCCCTGGCTAGCGGGGAAGAGACCCAGTACTTC.